This T cell receptor (beta chain) was recovered during a study of blood T cells in healthy people across ages. This clonotype has a handful of counts. Its antigen remains unknown. The study recruited healthy Caucasian donors from Russia who were aged roughly 6 to 95. In germline, CDR1 is SGHTA, CDR2 FQGNSA. The V and J ends lost 5 bases and 5 bases, in that order; junction bases with no gene match: 10. This CDR3 is built from 16 residues. It was with a sample-barcoded 5' primer and a J-beta primer mix that a second PCR of about 7 to 12 cycles was run. One entry per CDR3 protein results from TCRdb running MiXCR on the 5' RACE reads. The sample has some 800,000 distinct CDR3 sequences, 20% to 30% seen once. Findings and limits, study-wide: Possibly confounding the expanded clonotype changes was the fact that donor CMV status was unknown. More naive CD4+ cells and higher diversity were found in long-lived than in aged donors.

These data also featured in a second study, about T cells of mothers and their children. From that study: Related mother-child pairs showed slightly, non-significantly higher overlap than unrelated pairs.

This receptor was obtained from a boy aged 5-17 years in good health. The sample comprised blood. The chain is built from TRBV7-2 and TRBJ2-3; 10 positions match TRBD2. Here the CDR3 reads CASSVDSGGIRDTQYF. The DNA for the CDR3 is TGTGCCAGCAGCGTCGATAGCGGGGGGATTAGAGATACGCAGTATTTT.